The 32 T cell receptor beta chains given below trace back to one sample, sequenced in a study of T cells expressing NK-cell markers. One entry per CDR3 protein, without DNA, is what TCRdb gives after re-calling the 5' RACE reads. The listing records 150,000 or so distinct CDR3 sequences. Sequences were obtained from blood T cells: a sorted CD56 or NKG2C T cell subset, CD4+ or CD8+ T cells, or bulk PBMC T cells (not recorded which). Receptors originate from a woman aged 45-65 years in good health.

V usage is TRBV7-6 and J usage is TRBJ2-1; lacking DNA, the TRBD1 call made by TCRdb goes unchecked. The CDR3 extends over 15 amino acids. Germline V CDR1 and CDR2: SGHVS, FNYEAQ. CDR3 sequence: CASSFRDRDVNEQFF. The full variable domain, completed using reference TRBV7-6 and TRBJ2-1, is GAGVSQSPRYKVTKRGQDVALRCDPISGHVSLYWYRQALGQGPEFLTYFNYEAQQDKSGLPNDRFSAERPEGSISTLTIQRTEQRDSAMYRCASSFRDRDVNEQFFGPGTRLTVL.

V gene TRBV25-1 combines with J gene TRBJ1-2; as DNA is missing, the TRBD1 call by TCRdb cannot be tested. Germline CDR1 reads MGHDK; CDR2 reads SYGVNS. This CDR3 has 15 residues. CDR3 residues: CASSEWTGNNYGYTF.

The CDR3 protein is CASSLGGGLKDTQYF. The chain is built from TRBV5-6 and TRBJ2-3; as DNA is missing, the TRBD2 call by TCRdb cannot be tested. CDR1 SGHDT and CDR2 YYEEEE come from the germline V gene. This CDR3 region has 15 residues.

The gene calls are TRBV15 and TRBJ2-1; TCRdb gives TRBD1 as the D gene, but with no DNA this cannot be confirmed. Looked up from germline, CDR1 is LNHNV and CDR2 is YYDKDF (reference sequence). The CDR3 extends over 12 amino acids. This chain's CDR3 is CATSRVGGEQFF.

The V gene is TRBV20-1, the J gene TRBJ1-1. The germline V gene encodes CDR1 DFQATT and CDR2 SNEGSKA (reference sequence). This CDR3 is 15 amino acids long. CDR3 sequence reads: CSARDVLGGPGGAFF.

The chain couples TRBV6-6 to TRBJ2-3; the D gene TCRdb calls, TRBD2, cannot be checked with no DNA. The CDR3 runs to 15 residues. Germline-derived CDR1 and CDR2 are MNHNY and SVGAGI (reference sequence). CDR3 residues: CASSYFLADTDTQYF.

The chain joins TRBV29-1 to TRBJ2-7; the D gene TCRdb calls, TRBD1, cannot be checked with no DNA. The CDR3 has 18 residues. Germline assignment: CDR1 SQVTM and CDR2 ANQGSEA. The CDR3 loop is CSVEGVPGQGASSYEQYF.

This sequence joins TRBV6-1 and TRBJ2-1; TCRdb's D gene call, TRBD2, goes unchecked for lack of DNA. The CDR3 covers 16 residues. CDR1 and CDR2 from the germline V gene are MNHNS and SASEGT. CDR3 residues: CASSALGGRLYNEQFF.

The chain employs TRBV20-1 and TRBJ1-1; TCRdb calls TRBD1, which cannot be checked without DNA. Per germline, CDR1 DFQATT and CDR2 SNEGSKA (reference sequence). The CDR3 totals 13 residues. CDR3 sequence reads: CSVPGQGSTEAFF.

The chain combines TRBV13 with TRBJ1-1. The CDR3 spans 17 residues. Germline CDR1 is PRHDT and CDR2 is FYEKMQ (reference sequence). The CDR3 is CASSLRAGQGRHTEAFF.

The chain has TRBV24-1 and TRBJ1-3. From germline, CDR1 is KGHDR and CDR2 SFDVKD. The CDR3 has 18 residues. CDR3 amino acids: CATSDPWDFIGEGNTIYF.

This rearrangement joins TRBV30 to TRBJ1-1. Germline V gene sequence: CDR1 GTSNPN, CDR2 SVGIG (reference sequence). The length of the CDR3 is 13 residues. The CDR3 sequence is CAWRNLMNTEAFF.

The CDR3 loop reads CASSQQGSPGANVLTF. This chain joins TRBV4-1 and TRBJ2-6; the D call from TCRdb, TRBD1, cannot be confirmed without DNA. This CDR3 spans 16 amino acids. CDR1 and CDR2 (germline): MGHRA, YSYEKL.

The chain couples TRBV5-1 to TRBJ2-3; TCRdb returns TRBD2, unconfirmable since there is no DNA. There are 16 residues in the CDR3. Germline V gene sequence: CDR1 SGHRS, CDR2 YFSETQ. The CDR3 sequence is CASIPEVLAGEDTQYF. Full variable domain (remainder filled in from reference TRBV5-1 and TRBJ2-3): KAGVTQTPRYLIKTRGQQVTLSCSPISGHRSVSWYQQTPGQGLQFLFEYFSETQRNKGNFPGRFSGRQFSNSRSEMNVSTLELGDSALYLCASIPEVLAGEDTQYFGPGTRLTVL.

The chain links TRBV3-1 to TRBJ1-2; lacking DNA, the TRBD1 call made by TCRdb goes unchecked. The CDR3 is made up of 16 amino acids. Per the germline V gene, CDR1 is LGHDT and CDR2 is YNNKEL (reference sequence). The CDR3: CASSQEDVTGTFGYTF.

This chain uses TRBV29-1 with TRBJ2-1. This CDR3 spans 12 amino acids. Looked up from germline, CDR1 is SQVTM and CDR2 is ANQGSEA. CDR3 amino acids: CSVVEFGNEQFF.

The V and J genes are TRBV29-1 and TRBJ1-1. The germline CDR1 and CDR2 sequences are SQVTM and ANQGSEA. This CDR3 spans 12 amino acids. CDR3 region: CSVSVLNTEAFF. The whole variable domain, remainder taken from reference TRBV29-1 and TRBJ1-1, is SAVISQKPSRDICQRGTSLTIQCQVDSQVTMMFWYRQQPGQSLTLIATANQGSEATYESGFVIDKFPISRPNLTFSTLTVSNMSPEDSSIYLCSVSVLNTEAFFGQGTRLTVV.

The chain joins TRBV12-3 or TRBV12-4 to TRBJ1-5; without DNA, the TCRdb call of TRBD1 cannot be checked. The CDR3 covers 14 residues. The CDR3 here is CASSPGTGDQPQHF.

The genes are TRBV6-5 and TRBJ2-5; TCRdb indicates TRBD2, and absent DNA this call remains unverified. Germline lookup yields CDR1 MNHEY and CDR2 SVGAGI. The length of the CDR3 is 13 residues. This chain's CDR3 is CASSIAGEETQYF.

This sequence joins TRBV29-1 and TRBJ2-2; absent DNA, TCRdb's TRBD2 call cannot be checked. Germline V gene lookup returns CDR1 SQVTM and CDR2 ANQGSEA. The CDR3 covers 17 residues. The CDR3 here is CSVEGFTSGRAVGELFF.

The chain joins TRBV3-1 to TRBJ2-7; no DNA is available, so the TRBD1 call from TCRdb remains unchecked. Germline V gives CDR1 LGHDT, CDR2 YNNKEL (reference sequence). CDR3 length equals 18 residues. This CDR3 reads CASSPLGRRGRESYEQYF.

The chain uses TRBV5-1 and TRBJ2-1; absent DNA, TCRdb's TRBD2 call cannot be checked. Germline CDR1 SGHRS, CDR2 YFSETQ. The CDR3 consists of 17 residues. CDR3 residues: CASSLRLAGDVGNEQFF.

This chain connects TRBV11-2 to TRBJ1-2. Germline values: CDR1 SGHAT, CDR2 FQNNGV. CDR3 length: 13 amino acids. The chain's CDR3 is CASSLVGRLGYTF.

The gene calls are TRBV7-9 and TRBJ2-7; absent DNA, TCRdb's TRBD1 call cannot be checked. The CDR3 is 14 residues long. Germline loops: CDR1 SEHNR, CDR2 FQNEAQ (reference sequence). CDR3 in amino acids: CASSPGTVGYEQYF.

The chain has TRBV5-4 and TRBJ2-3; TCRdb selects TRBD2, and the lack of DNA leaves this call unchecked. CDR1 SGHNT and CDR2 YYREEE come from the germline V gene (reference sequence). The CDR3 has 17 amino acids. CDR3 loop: CASSHLGLAGATDTQYF.

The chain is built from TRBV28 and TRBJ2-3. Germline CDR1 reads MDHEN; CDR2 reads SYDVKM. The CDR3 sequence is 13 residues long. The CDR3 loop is CASSLGGANTQYF.

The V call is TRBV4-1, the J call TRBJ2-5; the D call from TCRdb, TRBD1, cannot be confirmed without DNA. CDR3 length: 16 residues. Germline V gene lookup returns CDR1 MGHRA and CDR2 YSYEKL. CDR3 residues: CASSSPRGQGQETQYF.

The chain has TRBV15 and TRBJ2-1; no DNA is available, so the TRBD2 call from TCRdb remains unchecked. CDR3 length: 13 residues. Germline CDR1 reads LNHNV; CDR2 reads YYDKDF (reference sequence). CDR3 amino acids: CATSTSGSGEQFF.

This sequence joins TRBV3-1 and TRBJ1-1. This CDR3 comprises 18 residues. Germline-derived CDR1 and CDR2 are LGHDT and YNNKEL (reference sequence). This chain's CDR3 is CASSQELTGGGGDAEAFF. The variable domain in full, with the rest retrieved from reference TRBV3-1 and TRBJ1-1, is DTAVSQTPKYLVTQMGNDKSIKCEQNLGHDTMYWYKQDSKKFLKIMFSYNNKELIINETVPNRFSPKSPDKAHLNLHINSLELGDSAVYFCASSQELTGGGGDAEAFFGQGTRLTVV.

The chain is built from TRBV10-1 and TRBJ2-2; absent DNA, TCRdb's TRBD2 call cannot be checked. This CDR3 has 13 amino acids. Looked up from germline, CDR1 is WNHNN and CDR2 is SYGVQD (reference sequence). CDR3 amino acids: CAPRTRRTGELFF.

This CDR3 reads CASRIAGGPSEQFF. V gene TRBV6-5 combines with J gene TRBJ2-1; TCRdb designates TRBD2, a call that cannot be tested without DNA. The length of the CDR3 is 14 residues. The germline CDR1 and CDR2 sequences are MNHEY and SVGAGI.

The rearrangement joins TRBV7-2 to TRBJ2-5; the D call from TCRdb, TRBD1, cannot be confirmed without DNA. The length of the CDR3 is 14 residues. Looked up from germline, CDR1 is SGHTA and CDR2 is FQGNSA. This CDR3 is CASSAGAGEETQYF.